The clone carrying this T cell receptor beta chain is termed medium-sized. This specimen belongs to a study of read filtering for tumor transcriptome and immune sequencing. This library used around 400 ng RNA and molecular barcoded adaptors spanning alpha/delta and beta/gamma chains. TCRdb re-analysed the reads in MiXCR, keeping a single row per CDR3 protein. The data contain approximately 40,000 distinct CDR3 sequences, approximately 15% of them singletons. This CDR3 is 12 amino acids long. V was clipped by 3 bases and J by 4 bases, with 8 bases between them. Germline CDR1 is DFQATT and CDR2 is SNEGSKA (reference sequence).

This receptor was identified in a donor older than 35 with multiple myeloma. Sequenced: a population of CD138-negative cells sorted from bone marrow. The chain is built from TRBV20-1 and TRBJ2-3; tentative D call: TRBD1 (5 bases). The CDR3 DNA is TGCAGTGCTAGTCAAGGGGCAGATACGCAGTATTTT. Translated: CSASQGADTQYF.